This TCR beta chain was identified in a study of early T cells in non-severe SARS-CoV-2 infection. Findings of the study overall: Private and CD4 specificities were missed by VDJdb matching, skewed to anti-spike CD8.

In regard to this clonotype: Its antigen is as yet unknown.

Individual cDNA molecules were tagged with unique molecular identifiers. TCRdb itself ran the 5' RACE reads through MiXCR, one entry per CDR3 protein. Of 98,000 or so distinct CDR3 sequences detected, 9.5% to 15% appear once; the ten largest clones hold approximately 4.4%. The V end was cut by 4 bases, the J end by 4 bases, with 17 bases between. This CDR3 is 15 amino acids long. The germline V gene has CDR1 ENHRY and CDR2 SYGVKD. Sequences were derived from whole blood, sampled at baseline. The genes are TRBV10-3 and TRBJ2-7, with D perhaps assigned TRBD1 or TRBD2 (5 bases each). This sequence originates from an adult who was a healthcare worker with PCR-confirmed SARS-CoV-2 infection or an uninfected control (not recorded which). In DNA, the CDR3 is TGTGCCATCAGTGGTCCCTCGGGACCTGGGTACGAGCAGTACTTC. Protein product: CAISGPSGPGYEQYF.